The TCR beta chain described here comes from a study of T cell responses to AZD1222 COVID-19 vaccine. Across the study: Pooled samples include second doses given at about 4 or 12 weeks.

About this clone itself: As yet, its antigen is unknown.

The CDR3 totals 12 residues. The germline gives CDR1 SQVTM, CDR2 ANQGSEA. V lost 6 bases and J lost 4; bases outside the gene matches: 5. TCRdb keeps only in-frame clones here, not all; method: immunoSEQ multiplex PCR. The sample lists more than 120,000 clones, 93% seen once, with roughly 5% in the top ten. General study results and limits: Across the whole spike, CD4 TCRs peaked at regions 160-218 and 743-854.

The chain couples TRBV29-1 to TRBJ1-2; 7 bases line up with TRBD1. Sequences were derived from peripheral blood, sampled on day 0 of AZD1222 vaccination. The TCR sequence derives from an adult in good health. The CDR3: CSVPTGLYGYTF. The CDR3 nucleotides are TGCAGCGTACCGACAGGGCTCTATGGCTACACCTTC.